This passage covers 5 T cell receptor beta chains from one sample sequenced in a study of T cells in women clearing cervical HPV infection. Data came from immunoSEQ multiplex PCR; TCRdb stores just in-frame clones and leaves some out. Its clone listing holds roughly 30,000 clones. The sequencing sample was made of blood buffy coat. These TCRs come from a woman between 18 and 75 years old with a cervical HPV16 infection that either progressed to CIN3+ or cleared (not recorded which).

To note about this clone: The DNA ends 3 residues before the CDR3 does, and the rest of the CDR3 is filled in from the germline J gene. This chain uses TRBV5-1 with TRBJ2-7; possibly TRBD2 for D (5 bases). Germline CDR1 and CDR2: SGHRS and YFSETQ. Trimming shortened V by 3 bases and J by 2 bases, and 12 bases separated the two germline ends. The CDR3 has 14 amino acids. The CDR3 here is CASSSPDSTYEQYF. Incomplete CDR3 DNA: TGCGCCAGCAGCTCCCCGGACTCGACCTACGAG.

Concerning this clone itself: The read terminates 3 residues before the CDR3 end, so the remaining end is supplied by the germline J gene. The chain combines TRBV7-2 with TRBJ1-2; TRBD1 is a possible D gene (6 bases). From germline, CDR1 is SGHTA and CDR2 FQGNSA. CDR3 length: 13 amino acids. This CDR3 reads CASSIRQADTYTF. The part of the CDR3 DNA that was read is TGTGCCAGCAGCATCCGACAGGCCGATACC.

For this clone: Read data end 3 residues before the CDR3 end; the end is taken from the germline J gene. V gene TRBV30 combines with J gene TRBJ2-4, with a tentative D call TRBD1 (6 bases). The CDR3 is 13 residues long. From germline, CDR1 is GTSNPN and CDR2 SVGIG (reference sequence). CDR3: CAWSAGVSPSQYF. The DNA read from the CDR3 is TGTGCCTGGAGCGCAGGGGTCTCCCCCAGT.

In regard to this clone: At one end, the junction sequence differs from germline, possibly due to a read error. Read sequence stops 3 residues before the CDR3 end, and the germline J gene provides the missing end. Additional DNA sequences in this sample encode the identical CDR3. This sequence joins TRBV7-2 and TRBJ1-3, with D maybe TRBD1 (6 bases). This CDR3 contains 15 residues. Germline V gene lookup returns CDR1 SGHTA and CDR2 FQGNSA. The CDR3 bases that were read are TGTGCCAGCAGCTTAGGGGGGGGGCTTGGAAACACA. This codes for CASSLGGGLGNT. In full, the CDR3 reads CASSLGGGLGNTIYF.

On this clone: Read sequence stops 3 residues before the CDR3 end, and the germline J gene provides the missing end. This sequence joins TRBV2 and TRBJ1-4, with no clear D. This CDR3 contains 13 residues. Germline V gives CDR1 SNHLY, CDR2 FYNNEI. The V and J ends lost 7 bases and 2 bases respectively, with 8 bases between them. The CDR3 here is CASIRGTNEKLFF. The sequenced part of the CDR3 DNA is TGTGCCAGCATCCGAGGGACTAATGAAAAA.